These 7 T cell receptor beta chains came from one sample sequenced in a study of blood T cells in healthy people across ages. It was with a sample-barcoded 5' primer and a J-beta primer mix that a second PCR of about 6 to 12 cycles was run. TCRdb re-called the 5' RACE reads through MiXCR, storing one row per CDR3 protein. The table shows about 640,000 distinct CDR3 sequences, with 45% to 65% occurring only once. Sequencing used blood. These receptors came from a man aged 60 to 69 in good health.

A few counts support this clonotype. The rearrangement uses TRBV24-1 and TRBJ1-4; 8 bases map to TRBD1. With 9 bases clipped from V and 3 bases from J, the junction kept 11 bases outside the gene matches. Germline V CDR1 and CDR2: KGHDR, SFDVKD. This CDR3 spans 16 amino acids. CDR3: CATLRGRRMANEKLFF. As DNA, the CDR3 is TGTGCCACCCTCAGGGGGCGCCGGATGGCTAATGAAAAACTGTTTTTT.

The V and J genes are TRBV11-2 and TRBJ2-3, with D possibly matching TRBD1 (6 bases). Germline V gene lookup returns CDR1 SGHAT and CDR2 FQNNGV. The CDR3 contains 16 residues. Trimming pared 5 bases from V and 9 bases from J, leaving 24 bases between. CDR3: CASSPTLAITGQTQYF. In nucleotides, the CDR3 is TGTGCCAGCAGCCCGACCCTCGCCATTACAGGGCAGACGCAGTATTTT.

This clonotype came up once. The rearrangement links TRBV27 to TRBJ2-3; 14 bases are shared with TRBD2. The J segment lost 10 bases and the V segment lost 5 bases, leaving 8 bases of the junction unmatched. This CDR3 contains 15 residues. CDR1 MNHEY and CDR2 SMNVEV come from the germline V gene (reference sequence). The CDR3 spells CASSQGLAGATAQYF. The DNA for the CDR3 is TGTGCCAGCAGTCAGGGACTAGCGGGGGCCACGGCGCAGTATTTT.

This sequence joins TRBV3-1 and TRBJ1-5, with D unclear. The CDR3 contains 15 residues. The ends were cut back, 3 bases at V and 5 bases at J, with 14 bases in the middle. Germline V gene sequence: CDR1 LGHDT, CDR2 YNNKEL (reference sequence). DNA for the CDR3: TGTGCCAGCAGCCAGGGTGGAGGGAATCATCAGCCCCAGCATTTT. This gives the protein CASSQGGGNHQPQHF.

This chain uses TRBV7-9 with TRBJ2-5; 7 bases map to TRBD1. Germline V lookup: CDR1 SEHNR, CDR2 FQNEAQ (reference sequence). The CDR3 has 14 residues. J was trimmed by 4 bases and V by 5 bases; bases with no gene match: 7. CDR3 residues: CASSVGGQTETQYF. For the CDR3, the DNA is TGTGCCAGCAGCGTAGGGGGACAGACAGAGACCCAGTACTTC.

This clonotype was seen once. This chain joins TRBV5-1 and TRBJ2-5, with D possibly TRBD1 on 5 matching bases. The CDR3 length is 14 residues. Trimming removed 1 base from V and 3 bases from J, with 10 bases in between. Germline-derived CDR1 and CDR2 are SGHRS and YFSETQ. CDR3 nucleotide sequence: TGCGCCAGCAGCTTGAGGGGCCCAGAAGAGACCCAGTACTTC. As protein: CASSLRGPEETQYF.

The CDR3 here is CAWSLENHYEQYF. In nucleotides, the CDR3 is TGTGCCTGGAGTCTCGAGAACCACTACGAGCAGTACTTC. The chain joins TRBV30 to TRBJ2-7; D is ambiguous. V dropped 2 bases and J dropped 3 bases, with 11 bases sitting between them. Germline V lookup: CDR1 GTSNPN, CDR2 SVGIG (reference sequence). The CDR3 contains 13 residues.